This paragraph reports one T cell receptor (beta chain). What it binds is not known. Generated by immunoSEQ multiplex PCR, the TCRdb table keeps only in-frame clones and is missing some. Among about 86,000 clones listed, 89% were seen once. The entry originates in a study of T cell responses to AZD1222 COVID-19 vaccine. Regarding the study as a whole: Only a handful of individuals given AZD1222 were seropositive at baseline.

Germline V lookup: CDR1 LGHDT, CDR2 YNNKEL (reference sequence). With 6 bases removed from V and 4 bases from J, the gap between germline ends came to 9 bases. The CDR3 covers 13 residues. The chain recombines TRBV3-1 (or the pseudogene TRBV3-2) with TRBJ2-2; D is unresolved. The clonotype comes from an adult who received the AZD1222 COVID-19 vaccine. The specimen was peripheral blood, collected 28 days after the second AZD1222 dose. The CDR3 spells CASRQSSTGELFF. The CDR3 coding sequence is TGTGCCAGCAGACAATCCAGCACCGGGGAGCTGTTTTTT.